A single TCR beta chain is shown here with its context. Antigen specificity is unknown. The data stem from a study of beta chain features in type 1 diabetes. Study-level points and caveats: Patients' naive, central memory and Treg TCRB repertoires seemed closer to one another than those of healthy donors. Researchers report that Type 1 diabetes patients had moderately but significantly shorter TCRB CDR3s across all four CD4+ subsets. A cDNA-based sequencing approach could over-represent cells with high TCR expression.

All of the isolated RNA was reverse transcribed, so expressed TCRB transcripts were sequenced. TCRdb keeps only in-frame clones here, not all; method: immunoSEQ multiplex PCR. The top ten hold roughly 0.089% of the sample, which has about 160,000 clones, more than 60% seen once. The CDR3 is 15 residues long. Trimming cost V 3 bases and J 1 base, with 15 bases left between them. The germline V gene encodes CDR1 SQVTM and CDR2 ANQGSEA. Staining for CD45RO/CCR7/CD25/CD127/CD95/CD27 allowed sorting of CD4+ naive, central memory, regulatory and stem cell-like memory cells. Material: naive CD4+ T cells from blood. This receptor was identified in a young man with type 1 diabetes. The chain carries TRBV29-1 and TRBJ2-5; D uncertain. The CDR3, as DNA: TGCAGCGTTGATCTCCGGGTCGGATCCCAAGAGACCCAGTACTTC. Its translation is CSVDLRVGSQETQYF.